A selection of T cell receptor beta chains follows, all from one sample in a study of T cell repertoires in cytomegalovirus infection. TCRdb analysed the reads with MiXCR anew, one entry per CDR3 protein. The sample carries around 550,000 distinct CDR3 sequences, approximately 25% recorded once. The material sequenced was PBMCs. The source is a human donor in good health (CMV status not recorded). Some clones in this sample may be carry-over from other donors' samples. CDR3s include the opening cysteine and the closing phenylalanine or tryptophan. D genes are given only for firm matches. Where a row states a size, it is once, few, many or the class of an expanded clone; other rows omit it.

J gene,V gene,clone size,D gene,CDR3 DNA,CDR3 protein
TRBJ1-2,TRBV4-2,NA,TRBD1,TGTGCCAGCAGCCAAGACGAAGCGGGACAGTGGTCCAATGGCTACACCTTC,CASSQDEAGQWSNGYTF
TRBJ2-1,TRBV7-9,few,TRBD2,TGTGCCAGCACCGGCGGGAGGGTCGGGAATGAGCAGTTCTTC,CASTGGRVGNEQFF
TRBJ1-2,TRBV7-2,many,NA,TGTGCCAGCAGCATCGGACAGCTTGCTAACTATGGCTACACCTTC,CASSIGQLANYGYTF
TRBJ2-5,TRBV7-6,NA,NA,TGTGCCAGCAGCGAGAGTGGACAAGAGACCCAGTACTTC,CASSESGQETQYF
TRBJ1-1,TRBV6-5,NA,TRBD1,TGTGCCAGCAGTTACTCCCACTGGGACAGTGAAGCTTTCTTT,CASSYSHWDSEAFF
TRBJ2-2,TRBV6-5,NA,NA,TGTGCCAGCAGTTACCTACGCGCAGCCAACACCGGGGAGCTGTTTTTT,CASSYLRAANTGELFF
TRBJ1-5,TRBV7-2,NA,NA,TGTGCCAGCAGCTCCCCCGGCAGGAGAATCAATCAGCCCCAGCATTTT,CASSSPGRRINQPQHF
TRBJ1-5,TRBV2,few,TRBD1,TGTGCCAGCAGGACAGGGGGCTCTTGGAATCAGCCCCAGCATTTT,CASRTGGSWNQPQHF
TRBJ2-1,TRBV7-7,NA,NA,TGTGCTAGCAGCTTAGCATATGCTGCTGAGCAGTTCTTC,CASSLAYAAEQFF
TRBJ1-2,TRBV20-1,NA,NA,TGCAGTGCTAGGAGTAGGAACAATAACTATGGCTACACCTTC,CSARSRNNNYGYTF